This T cell receptor (beta chain) stems from a study of cytomegalovirus exposure and HLA in healthy donors. Vbeta (60) and Jbeta (13) primers were used in the PCR. Only in-frame clones appear in the TCRdb table, and some are missing; sequencing was by immunoSEQ multiplex PCR. The table records 120,000 or so clones, 80% of them present only once. General study results and limits: Specific recognition of CMV antigens was confirmed in vitro for a few chains (all CMV-associated). Over 15,000 TCR beta sequences were associated with HLA alleles at 0.05 false discovery rate in a later analysis. Later findings reportedly placed an Asian-associated ancestry cluster below the approximately 700-donor mean for N-insertions.

Trimming pared 6 bases from V and 3 bases from J, leaving 17 bases between. From germline, CDR1 is MNHNY and CDR2 SVGAGI (reference sequence). The CDR3 is 15 residues long. For this clone: Its matching antigen is unknown.

This sequence joins TRBV6-6 and TRBJ1-1; D is ambiguous. This receptor was obtained from a man aged 25 to 40 in good health and CMV-seropositive. Sequencing input: PBMCs. The CDR3 region is CASSRRGERDTEAFF. The CDR3, as DNA: TGTGCCAGCAGCCGACGTGGCGAGCGAGACACTGAAGCTTTCTTT.